One T cell receptor beta chain is described in this entry. This clonotype was detected only a few times. What antigen it recognizes has not been identified. Base qualities are not at hand, and no much larger clone is one base apart. Stable Graves' hyperthyroidism was defined as the absence of progression to ophthalmopathy over 18 months of follow-up. Hyperthyroidism patients were aged 18 to 65 years and newly diagnosed, with disease duration of less than 2 months. The study excluded patients with uncontrolled infections, other autoimmune diseases, pregnancy or lactation. Diagnoses relied on clinical symptoms, serum thyroxine and TRAb, thyroid ultrasound and orbital computed tomography. Ficoll-Paque density gradient centrifugation was used to isolate PBMCs from 10 ml of fresh peripheral blood. Total RNA was extracted with Trizol reagent, and quality was checked on an Agilent 2100 Bioanalyzer. The germline ends are 14 bases apart after V is trimmed by 4 bases and J by 2 bases. CDR3 length: 16 amino acids, cysteine to phenylalanine. Kept here is only the CDR3 DNA, which spans 48 bases and is read in frame from base 1. The germline V gene provides CDR1 MNHEY and CDR2 SVGAGI.

The TCR beta CDR3 regions were amplified from RNA transcripts. The first round of RT-PCR for the TCR CDR3 was performed with the HTBI primer set and the Qiagen OneStep RT-PCR kit. A second multiplex PCR round built the libraries, followed by size selection and purification. Paired-end sequencing of the libraries was performed with 100 bp reads on an Illumina HiSeq2000. As for the authors' bioinformatics: SOAPnuke was used to process the raw data, throwing out any read that contained adapters or uncalled bases, had a mean Phred below 15, or lacked an exact constant-primer or identifier match. High-quality paired reads were merged using COPE v1.2.5, and each unique nucleotide sequence was defined as a clonotype. Clonotypes were aligned to IMGT TRBV, TRBD and TRBJ reference segments using MiTCR v1.1. Analysis was restricted to V-J combinations with a frequency above 0.0001, which covered about 99% of repertoires. The TCS score was defined as F50 (clonal expansion) divided by E x V (chaos), with BLOSUM62-based TCRdist calculated between CDR3 peptides within each V-J. Welch's t-statistics and random forest reduced some 510 V-J features to around 14, which were used in a naive Bayes classifier (R e1071). Thyroid-blood repertoire similarity was quantified with the Morisita-Horn index. TCRdb handled the public reads itself, with Q25 trimming in fastp and clone calling in MiXCR, and kept productive beta chains. Each CDR3 protein appears once, grouped with its most common genes and DNA. TCRdb's processing, not the study's, gives the V and J calls here. Present in this sample are about 840,000 distinct CDR3 sequences, over 35% of which were seen just once. 8.9% of the sample goes to the ten largest clones.

The sample originates from a study of T cells in Graves' hyperthyroidism and ophthalmopathy (dated by TCRdb to about 2019). Broadly, across the study: Peripheral blood was sampled at the time of initial diagnosis, prior to any treatment. To identify distinguishing TCR V-J signatures, a discovery cohort of 90 to 100 patients was used, comprising 40 to 45 with Graves' ophthalmopathy and around 57 with stable Graves' hyperthyroidism. Prospective prediction of ophthalmopathy was tested in an independent validation cohort consisting of roughly 19 hyperthyroidism patients and some 16 patients who later progressed to ophthalmopathy. The 95 to 100 discovery patients were divided at random into training and test sets in a 7:3 ratio. In addition, the study compared T-cell repertoires in thyroid tissue and in blood from several Graves' hyperthyroidism patients. Once sampling was done, hyperthyroidism patients were given methimazole at a starting dose of 30 mg daily, whereas ophthalmopathy patients were given high-dose intravenous methylprednisolone. According to the paper, TCR Vbeta CDR3 sequencing was carried out on 120 to 150 peripheral blood samples, which came from fewer than 50 ophthalmopathy, under 85 hyperthyroidism and approximately 17 progressor patients. Here is what the overall study found, with its caveats: In validation, progression to ophthalmopathy was predicted by the model with around 71% sensitivity and roughly 76% specificity, a median of roughly six months before onset. A model built on a 13 V-J signature distinguished ophthalmopathy from stable hyperthyroidism, reaching around 87% sensitivity and approximately 81% specificity in cross-validation and 80%/75% in testing. Most expanded thyroid clonotypes (frequency above 0.001) were also found in blood, which suggests that blood repertoires may mirror thyroid immune responses. Sample size was not statistically predetermined, and blinding of investigators to group allocation was not performed.

The receptor comes from a man aged 18-30 years with Graves' hyperthyroidism. Material for sequencing was blood. The receptor chain draws on TRBV6-5 and TRBJ1-4; the D segment cannot be called with confidence. CDR3 sequence: CASSSYSLGTNEKLFF. The base sequence is TGTGCCAGCAGTTCTTACTCCCTAGGGACTAATGAAAAACTGTTTTTT.